The 25 T cell receptor beta chains below come from one sample, sequenced in a study of blood T cells in healthy people across ages. The second PCR ran about 6 to 12 cycles with a sample-barcoded 5' primer and J-beta primers. TCRdb fed the 5' RACE reads into MiXCR, producing one record per CDR3 protein. The repertoire holds about 780,000 distinct CDR3 sequences, with about 45% as singletons. Sequencing was performed on blood. The receptors originated from a man older than 75 in good health.

This clonotype was seen only a few times. The V gene is TRBV21-1, the J gene TRBJ2-7; the D call in the table, TRBD1, was not verified against the DNA. TRBV21-1 is deemed a pseudogene. The CDR3 extends over 15 amino acids. CDR3 in amino acids: CASSKGDRDAYEQYF. For the CDR3, the DNA is TGTGCCAGCAGCAAAGGGGACAGGGACGCCTACGAGCAGTACTTC.

This clonotype was observed many times. V gene TRBV16 combines with J gene TRBJ1-5; 7 bases align to TRBD1. CDR1 is KGHSY and CDR2 is FQNENV in the germline V gene. There are 13 residues in the CDR3. V gave up 2 bases and J gave up 6 bases; unmatched junction bases: 1. CDR3 sequence: CASSQPGGQPQHF. The CDR3 DNA reads as TGTGCCAGCAGCCAACCAGGGGGTCAGCCCCAGCATTTT.

This clonotype was detected only a few times. V usage is TRBV14 and J usage is TRBJ2-1; D call uncertain. The CDR3 consists of 14 residues. Germline assignment: CDR1 SGHDN and CDR2 FVKESK. Trimming cost V 1 base and J 3 bases, with 7 bases left between them. As DNA, the CDR3 is TGTGCCAGCAGCCAAGCTGCTTTCTACAATGAGCAGTTCTTC. As protein: CASSQAAFYNEQFF.

This clonotype was counted a few times. The V and J genes are TRBV20-1 and TRBJ2-7; 7 bases line up with TRBD2. This CDR3 region has 16 residues. V lost 1 base, J lost 3 bases, and 12 bases stayed unmatched. Germline loops: CDR1 DFQATT, CDR2 SNEGSKA (reference sequence). The CDR3 is CSARGLGGTKSYEQYF. In DNA form, the CDR3 reads TGCAGTGCTAGAGGACTCGGGGGGACTAAGAGCTACGAGCAGTACTTC.

About this clonotype itself: At one end, the junction sequence differs from germline, possibly due to a read error. This chain uses TRBV29-1 with TRBJ2-1; 7 bases are shared with TRBD2. The CDR3 totals 15 residues. CDR1 and CDR2 from the germline V gene are SQVTM and ANQGSEA. The CDR3 protein is CSVDSASGTYNGQFF. The CDR3 DNA sequence: TGCAGCGTTGATTCGGCTAGCGGAACCTACAATGGGCAGTTCTTC.

The CDR3 sequence is CASSCIGVSEQYF. Here the CDR3 DNA reads TGTGCCAGCAGTTGCATAGGGGTGTCCGAGCAGTACTTC. The chain recombines TRBV6-2 or TRBV6-3 with TRBJ2-5; possibly TRBD1 for D (5 bases). Gene TRBJ2-7 matches the end of the DNA better, so the J call may be wrong. Per the germline V gene, CDR1 is MNHEY and CDR2 is SVGEGT. The CDR3 covers 13 residues.

This clonotype was picked up a small number of times. The rearrangement uses TRBV7-9 and TRBJ2-3; D is perhaps TRBD2 (6 bases). Deletions cut 5 bases from V and 4 bases from J, with 10 bases between. This CDR3 contains 13 residues. Germline V gives CDR1 SEHNR, CDR2 FQNEAQ (reference sequence). The CDR3, as DNA: TGTGCCAGCAGCGGGGGGACTTCAGATACGCAGTATTTT. Its protein is CASSGGTSDTQYF. Drawing the rest from reference TRBV7-9 and TRBJ2-3, the complete variable domain is DTGVSQNPRHKITKRGQNVTFRCDPISEHNRLYWYRQTLGQGPEFLTYFQNEAQLEKSRLLSDRFSAERPKGSFSTLEIQRTEQGDSAMYLCASSGGTSDTQYFGPGTRLTVL.

The chain is built from TRBV11-2 and TRBJ2-2; D uncertain. The length of the CDR3 is 17 residues. The germline CDR1 and CDR2 sequences are SGHAT and FQNNGV. Trimming cost V 1 base and J 2 bases, with 14 bases left between them. The chain's CDR3 is CASSLGRRKLNTGELFF. The CDR3 nucleotides read TGTGCCAGCAGCTTAGGAAGGAGAAAACTCAACACCGGGGAGCTGTTTTTT.

V usage is TRBV15 and J usage is TRBJ2-4; a weak D match, TRBD1 (5 bases). The germline V gene has CDR1 LNHNV and CDR2 YYDKDF (reference sequence). V lost 0 bases, J lost 2 bases, and 11 bases lay in between. CDR3 length: 16 residues. The CDR3 loop is CATSREPQGSKNIQYF. CDR3 DNA sequence: TGTGCCACCAGCAGAGAACCCCAGGGTTCCAAAAACATTCAGTACTTC.

The sample holds many counts of this clonotype. The chain uses TRBV20-1 and TRBJ2-5, with a tentative D call TRBD2 (6 bases). V lost 6 bases, J lost 0 bases, and 20 bases lay in between. Germline loops: CDR1 DFQATT, CDR2 SNEGSKA (reference sequence). This CDR3 is 16 amino acids long. CDR3 sequence (DNA): TGCAGTGCAAGATCCCTTGGGGCGGGGAACCAAGAGACCCAGTACTTC. Translation: CSARSLGAGNQETQYF.

This clonotype occurred a few times. The CDR3 protein is CSALPPGLAATDTQYF. The CDR3 nucleotides read TGCAGTGCTCTCCCTCCGGGACTAGCGGCCACAGATACGCAGTATTTT. The rearrangement links TRBV20-1 to TRBJ2-3, with 11 bases lining up with TRBD2. The germline V gene has CDR1 DFQATT and CDR2 SNEGSKA (reference sequence). Losses at the gene ends were 5 bases for V and 2 bases for J; bases not matched to a gene: 9. The CDR3 extends over 16 amino acids.

The genes are TRBV6-2 or TRBV6-3 and TRBJ2-5; 10 bases align to TRBD2. The CDR3 extends over 15 amino acids. J gave up 11 bases and V 2 bases, and 11 bases lay outside the gene matches. Germline V gene lookup returns CDR1 MNHEY and CDR2 SVGEGT. The CDR3 region has the DNA TGTGCCAGCAGTTACGGTCCTAGCGGGAGTATGGTTCAGTACTTC. Its protein is CASSYGPSGSMVQYF.

The CDR3 sequence is CASSKVKGGAGVNTEAFF. CDR3 nucleotide sequence: TGTGCCAGCAGCAAAGTGAAAGGGGGCGCGGGGGTGAACACTGAAGCTTTCTTT. V is TRBV21-1 and J is TRBJ1-1; no DNA check was done on the table's D call, TRBD1. TRBV21-1 counts as a pseudogene. The CDR3 loop spans 18 amino acids.

CDR3 coding DNA: TGTGCCAGCAGCTTAGATAGGGGGCCTCAACATGGCTACACCTTC. It codes for CASSLDRGPQHGYTF. The rearrangement uses TRBV7-2 and TRBJ1-2; TRBD1 agrees at 7 bases. This CDR3 spans 15 amino acids. CDR1 and CDR2 (germline): SGHTA, FQGNSA. V lost 1 base, J lost 6 bases, and 8 bases stayed unmatched.

The chain combines TRBV29-1 with TRBJ2-7, with a possible D match to TRBD2 (6 bases). The J call may be wrong; the DNA end is better matched by TRBJ2-5. The CDR3 extends over 12 amino acids. Germline CDR1 and CDR2: SQVTM and ANQGSEA. The CDR3 loop reads CSGVRGQETQYF. The CDR3 bases are TGCAGCGGGGTGCGGGGCCAAGAGACCCAGTACTTC.

The rearrangement uses TRBV10-3 and TRBJ2-1; D might be TRBD2 (6 bases). Germline loops: CDR1 ENHRY, CDR2 SYGVKD. The length of the CDR3 is 15 residues. Between the trimmed V and J ends, which lost 4 bases and 0 bases, there was a span of 10 bases. The CDR3 region is CAISAGRDSYNEQFF. As DNA, the CDR3 is TGTGCCATCAGTGCGGGGCGGGACTCCTACAATGAGCAGTTCTTC.

V is TRBV6-5 and J is TRBJ2-2; TRBD1 is a possible D gene (6 bases). Germline V gene sequence: CDR1 MNHEY, CDR2 SVGAGI. The CDR3 runs 16 residues. Trimming removed 6 bases from V and 1 base from J, with 15 bases in between. The CDR3 loop is CASRRSGTMNTGELFF. The CDR3 region has the DNA TGTGCCAGCAGAAGATCCGGGACAATGAACACCGGGGAGCTGTTTTTT.

This rearrangement joins TRBV10-3 to TRBJ2-2; 10 nucleotides align to TRBD2. V shed 10 bases, J shed 0 bases, and the junction held 5 bases outside the gene matches. Germline V gene data show CDR1 as ENHRY and CDR2 as SYGVKD. This CDR3 is 15 amino acids long. This chain's CDR3 is CATQLAGTNTGELFF. CDR3 bases: TGTGCCACACAACTAGCGGGGACGAACACCGGGGAGCTGTTTTTT.

This clonotype occurred a few times. This chain uses TRBV29-1 with TRBJ2-3; 16 bases fit TRBD2. J gave up 0 bases and V 5 bases, and 5 bases lay outside the gene matches. CDR1 and CDR2 (germline): SQVTM, ANQGSEA. The CDR3 covers 17 residues. CDR3 sequence: CSVSQGLAGGSTDTQYF. The DNA for the CDR3 is TGCAGCGTTTCGCAGGGACTAGCGGGAGGGAGCACAGATACGCAGTATTTT.

This clonotype was seen only a few times. The chain couples TRBV12-3 or TRBV12-4 to TRBJ2-7; D tentatively fits TRBD1 or TRBD2 (5 bases each). Deletions cut 3 bases from V and 6 bases from J, with 18 bases between. This CDR3 contains 15 residues. CDR3 in DNA: TGTGCCAGCAGTTTGGGGGAGTTGGTGCTGGGCGAGCAGTACTTC. The encoded protein is CASSLGELVLGEQYF.

This clonotype has more than one count but fewer than ten. The rearrangement links TRBV7-2 to TRBJ2-1; TRBD2 matches at 7 bases. The assigned J gene may be wrong: the sequence end matches TRBJ2-7 better. The CDR3 totals 17 residues. Germline V gene data show CDR1 as SGHTA and CDR2 as FQGNSA. The CDR3: CASSSLLRWEGPNEQYF. CDR3 sequence (DNA): TGTGCCAGCAGCTCCCTGCTTCGGTGGGAGGGCCCCAATGAGCAGTACTTC.

The chain links TRBV4-1 to TRBJ1-4; D is undetermined. V was shortened by 0 bases and J by 5 bases, with 10 bases between the two germline ends. CDR3 length: 15 amino acids. From germline, CDR1 is MGHRA and CDR2 YSYEKL. The CDR3 sequence: CASSQDLGENEKLFF. CDR3 coding DNA: TGCGCCAGCAGCCAAGATCTCGGGGAAAATGAAAAACTGTTTTTT.

The rearrangement links TRBV28 to TRBJ2-7, with 9 bases lining up with TRBD1. This CDR3 spans 14 amino acids. CDR1 and CDR2 from the germline V gene are MDHEN and SYDVKM. After removal of 6 bases from V and 6 bases from J, the junction contained 9 bases not matched to a gene. The CDR3 loop reads CASRGGTGTAEQYF. The CDR3 region has the DNA TGTGCCAGCAGGGGGGGGACAGGGACCGCCGAGCAGTACTTC.

This clonotype was seen more than once but under ten times. V usage is TRBV5-1 and J usage is TRBJ2-5; D call uncertain. The CDR3 extends over 14 amino acids. V shed 2 bases and J shed 1 base, with 9 bases lying between them. Germline-derived CDR1 and CDR2 are SGHRS and YFSETQ. CDR3 in amino acids: CASSFGRSQETQYF. The CDR3 region has the DNA TGCGCCAGCAGCTTCGGGCGGAGCCAAGAGACCCAGTACTTC.

V is TRBV7-3 and J is TRBJ2-6, with D tentatively TRBD1 (6 bases). Trimming took 4 bases from V and 0 from J, leaving 10 bases between them. The length of the CDR3 is 16 residues. CDR1 and CDR2 from the germline V gene are SGHTA and FQGTGA. Here the CDR3 DNA reads TGTGCCAGCAGCTCTAGGGGGTTCTCTGGGGCCAACGTCCTGACTTTC. Amino acids: CASSSRGFSGANVLTF.